Listed here are 16 T cell receptor beta chains from one sample, sequenced in a study of T cells in Graves' hyperthyroidism and ophthalmopathy. Researchers amplified the TCR beta CDR3 regions from RNA transcripts. The TCR CDR3 was amplified in a first-round RT-PCR using the HTBI primer set. One entry per CDR3 protein, called by TCRdb with MiXCR from the multiplex PCR reads. The data show roughly 290,000 distinct CDR3 sequences, 15% to 20% seen once. Source material: blood. These receptors all come from a woman aged 55-69 years with Graves' ophthalmopathy.

This chain joins TRBV9 and TRBJ1-2; D is perhaps TRBD1 (5 bases). In germline, CDR1 is SGDLS, CDR2 YYNGEE. The CDR3 is 16 amino acids. V lost 2 bases to trimming and J lost 4 bases, with 18 bases between them. CDR3 sequence (DNA): TGTGCCAGCAGCGTCTCATTTGCAGGGAATGCCTATGGCTACACCTTC. This codes for CASSVSFAGNAYGYTF.

This clonotype was found many times. CDR3: CASSVGGYTEAFF. Written as DNA, the CDR3 is TGTGCCAGCAGCGTAGGGGGATACACTGAAGCTTTCTTT. The chain carries TRBV9 and TRBJ1-1; D uncertain. V lost 0 bases, J lost 3 bases, and 6 bases lay in between. Germline V gives CDR1 SGDLS, CDR2 YYNGEE. This CDR3 has 13 amino acids.

The chain joins TRBV4-3 to TRBJ1-6, with D uncertain. Per the germline V gene, CDR1 is LGHNA and CDR2 is YSLEER. V was pared by 2 bases and J by 9 bases, with 11 bases between. The CDR3 sequence is 14 residues long. The CDR3 here is CASSQSGVASPLHF. The CDR3 DNA reads TGCGCCAGCAGCCAATCCGGGGTTGCTTCACCCCTCCACTTT.

This clonotype was seen many times. The rearrangement joins TRBV18 to TRBJ1-5; a possible D gene is TRBD1 (5 bases). V dropped 2 bases and J dropped 2 bases, with 10 bases sitting between them. The CDR3 extends over 15 amino acids. The germline V gene encodes CDR1 KGHSH and CDR2 LQKENI. For the CDR3, the DNA is TGTGCCAGCTCACCATTGCAGGGTGGCAATCAGCCCCAGCATTTT. It is translated as CASSPLQGGNQPQHF.

This chain links TRBV20-1 with TRBJ1-5; 9 bases line up with TRBD1. The CDR3 contains 16 residues. In germline, CDR1 is DFQATT, CDR2 SNEGSKA (reference sequence). With V trimmed by 0 bases and J by 7 bases, 10 bases remained unmatched. The chain's CDR3 is CSARDSGTGSVQPQHF. CDR3 bases: TGCAGTGCTAGAGATAGCGGGACAGGGTCTGTACAGCCCCAGCATTTT.

V gene TRBV4-3 combines with J gene TRBJ2-7; D is possibly TRBD1 or TRBD2 (6 bases each). Germline loops: CDR1 LGHNA, CDR2 YSLEER. The CDR3 is 15 amino acids. Trimming stripped 3 bases from V and 0 bases from J, with 12 bases between. The CDR3 bases are TGCGCCAGCAGCCAGCGGCCGGGGGCCTCCTACGAGCAGTACTTC. This encodes CASSQRPGASYEQYF.

The V and J genes are TRBV19 and TRBJ2-3; 7 bases map to TRBD2. The germline V gene encodes CDR1 LNHDA and CDR2 SQIVND (reference sequence). V was pared by 1 base and J by 4 bases, with 11 bases of the junction left unmatched. The CDR3 loop spans 17 amino acids. This CDR3 reads CASSIVTASGISDTQYF. CDR3 bases: TGTGCCAGTAGTATAGTGACGGCTAGCGGTATATCAGATACGCAGTATTTT.

Worth noting for this clonotype: A much larger clone lies a single base off, so this may be a read error. This sequence joins TRBV3-1 and TRBJ1-2; D not resolved. Per the germline V gene, CDR1 is LGHDT and CDR2 is YNNKEL (reference sequence). This CDR3 spans 13 amino acids. The CDR3 reads CACSQVPGGGYTF. In DNA, the CDR3 is TGTGCCTGCAGCCAAGTTCCTGGTGGAGGCTACACCTTC.

This clonotype has more than one count but fewer than ten. The chain couples TRBV7-2 to TRBJ1-5; no clear D. V was cut by 6 bases and J by 1 base, with 10 bases left in between. The CDR3 extends over 14 amino acids. The germline CDR1 and CDR2 sequences are SGHTA and FQGNSA. The CDR3 DNA sequence: TGTGCCAGCAGTCAGACTAGGAGCAATCAGCCCCAGCATTTT. Translating it yields CASSQTRSNQPQHF.

This clonotype was seen a few times. J is TRBJ1-4 and V is TRBV7-9; D is undetermined. This CDR3 is 13 amino acids long. The germline V gene encodes CDR1 SEHNR and CDR2 FQNEAQ (reference sequence). The V and J ends lost 3 bases and 3 bases respectively, with 5 bases between them. In nucleotides, the CDR3 is TGTGCCAGCAGCTTCTCCGCTAATGAAAAACTGTTTTTT. It specifies CASSFSANEKLFF.

This clonotype was detected ten times or more. The rearrangement links TRBV5-1 to TRBJ2-7; no firm D call. The V and J ends lost 1 base and 3 bases respectively, with 8 bases between them. Germline CDR1 SGHRS, CDR2 YFSETQ. The CDR3 extends over 13 amino acids. The CDR3 sequence is CASSLLVNYEQYF. For the CDR3, the DNA is TGCGCCAGCAGCTTGCTGGTCAACTACGAGCAGTACTTC. The entire variable domain, with the rest obtained from reference TRBV5-1 and TRBJ2-7, is as follows: KAGVTQTPRYLIKTRGQQVTLSCSPISGHRSVSWYQQTPGQGLQFLFEYFSETQRNKGNFPGRFSGRQFSNSRSEMNVSTLELGDSALYLCASSLLVNYEQYFGPGTRLTVT.

This clonotype was picked up a small number of times. V and J are TRBV13 and TRBJ2-2; 12 bases match TRBD1. CDR3 length: 15 amino acids. Germline CDR1 and CDR2: PRHDT and FYEKMQ (reference sequence). Trimming at V came to 4 bases and at J to 5 bases, leaving 2 bases not matched to a gene. In nucleotides, the CDR3 is TGTGCCAGCAGCTGGGACAGGGGGCTTACCGGGGAGCTGTTTTTT. Translating it yields CASSWDRGLTGELFF.

Only a few counts were recorded for this clonotype. The chain uses TRBV6-2 or TRBV6-3 and TRBJ1-1; TRBD1 matches 9 bases. This CDR3 region has 14 residues. From germline, CDR1 is MNHEY and CDR2 SVGEGT. V lost 6 bases to trimming and J lost 3 bases; unmatched junction nucleotides: 5. CDR3 region: CASRDRGGYTEAFF. CDR3 DNA: TGTGCCAGCAGGGACAGGGGCGGGTACACTGAAGCTTTCTTT.

This clonotype has ten or more counts. This chain uses TRBV27 with TRBJ2-7, with D unclear. Germline V gene lookup returns CDR1 MNHEY and CDR2 SMNVEV (reference sequence). Deletions cut 4 bases from V and 0 bases from J, with 13 bases between. The CDR3 has 15 amino acids. CDR3 DNA: TGTGCCAGCAGTTCGCTTACTCGTGTCTCCTACGAGCAGTACTTC. Protein product: CASSSLTRVSYEQYF.

Written as DNA, the CDR3 is TGTGCCAGCAACAGGGGGCGTTACGGGGAGCTGTTTTTT. It translates to CASNRGRYGELFF. The rearrangement joins TRBV2 to TRBJ2-2; 9 bases align to TRBD1. This CDR3 spans 13 amino acids. V lost 7 bases and J lost 7; bases outside the gene matches: 4. CDR1 and CDR2 (germline): SNHLY, FYNNEI.

This clonotype showed up many times. V is TRBV7-2 and J is TRBJ2-7; D tentatively reads TRBD1 or TRBD2 (5 bases each). The CDR3 sequence is 14 residues long. Trimming took 8 bases from V and 3 from J, leaving 17 bases between them. Germline V gene sequence: CDR1 SGHTA, CDR2 FQGNSA. The CDR3 bases are TGTGCCAGCGGCCGGGATAAAGGGGTCTACGAGCAGTACTTC. It encodes CASGRDKGVYEQYF.